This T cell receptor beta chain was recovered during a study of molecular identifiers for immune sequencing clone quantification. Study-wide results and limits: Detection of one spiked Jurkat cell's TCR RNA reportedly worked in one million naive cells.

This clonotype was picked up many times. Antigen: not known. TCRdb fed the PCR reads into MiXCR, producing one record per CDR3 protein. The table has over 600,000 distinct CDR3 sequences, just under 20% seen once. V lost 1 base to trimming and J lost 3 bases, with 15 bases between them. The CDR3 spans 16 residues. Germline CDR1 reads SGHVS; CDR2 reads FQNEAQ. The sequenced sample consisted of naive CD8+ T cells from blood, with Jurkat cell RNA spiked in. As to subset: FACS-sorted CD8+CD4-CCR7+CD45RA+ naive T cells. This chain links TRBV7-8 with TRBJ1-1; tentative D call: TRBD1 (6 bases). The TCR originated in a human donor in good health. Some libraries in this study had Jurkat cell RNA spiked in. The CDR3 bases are TGTGCCAGCAGCTTAGTGGAGGGGGGGCGGGACACTGAAGCTTTCTTT. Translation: CASSLVEGGRDTEAFF.